This T cell receptor (beta chain) was sequenced during a study of T-cell reconstitution after alpha-beta-depleted transplantation in children. Germline CDR1 reads SEHNR; CDR2 reads FQNEAQ (reference sequence). The V end lost 4 bases, the J end lost 9 bases, and 13 bases lay between the germline ends. The CDR3 spans 14 residues. This clonotype is labeled medium-sized. Molecular barcoding with unique molecular identifiers was used for the TCRbeta library. A single record per CDR3 protein comes from TCRdb applying MiXCR to the PCR reads. The sample consists of about 610,000 distinct CDR3 sequences, roughly a tenth of them appearing once.

The source material was PBMCs from the stem cell graft donor, sampled from the stem cell graft. The gene calls are TRBV7-9 and TRBJ1-6; D not certain. The sequence was obtained from a human donor who donated a stem cell graft to a child with acute myeloid leukemia. The DNA of the CDR3 is TGTGCCAGCAGCTCCCGTGGGTCTTCTTCACCCCTCCACTTT. Translated: CASSSRGSSSPLHF. The complete variable domain, with remaining parts taken from reference TRBV7-9 and TRBJ1-6, reads DTGVSQNPRHKITKRGQNVTFRCDPISEHNRLYWYRQTLGQGPEFLTYFQNEAQLEKSRLLSDRFSAERPKGSFSTLEIQRTEQGDSAMYLCASSSRGSSSPLHFGNGTRLTVT.